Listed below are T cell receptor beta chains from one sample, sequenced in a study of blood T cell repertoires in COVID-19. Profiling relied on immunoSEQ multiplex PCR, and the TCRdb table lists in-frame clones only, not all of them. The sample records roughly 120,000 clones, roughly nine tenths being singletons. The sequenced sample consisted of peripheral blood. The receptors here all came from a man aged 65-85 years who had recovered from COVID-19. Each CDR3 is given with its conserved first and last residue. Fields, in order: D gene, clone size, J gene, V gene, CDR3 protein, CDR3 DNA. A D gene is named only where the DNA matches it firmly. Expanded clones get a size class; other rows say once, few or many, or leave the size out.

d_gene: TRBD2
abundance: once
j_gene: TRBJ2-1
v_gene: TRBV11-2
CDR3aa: CASSLGGGSYNEQFF
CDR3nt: TGTGCCAGCAGCTTGGGCGGGGGGTCTTACAATGAGCAGTTCTTC

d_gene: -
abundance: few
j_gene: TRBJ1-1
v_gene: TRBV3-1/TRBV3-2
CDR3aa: CASSQAQRNTEAFF
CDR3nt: TGTGCCAGCAGCCAGGCACAAAGGAACACTGAAGCTTTCTTT

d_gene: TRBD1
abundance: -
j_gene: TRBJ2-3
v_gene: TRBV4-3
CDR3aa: CASSRGQGVTDTQYF
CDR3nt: TGCGCCAGCAGCCGGGGACAGGGAGTCACAGATACGCAGTATTTT

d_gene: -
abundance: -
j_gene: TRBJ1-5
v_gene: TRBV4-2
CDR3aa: CASSQERGSNQPQHF
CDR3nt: TGTGCCAGCAGCCAAGAAAGGGGTTCGAATCAGCCCCAGCATTTT

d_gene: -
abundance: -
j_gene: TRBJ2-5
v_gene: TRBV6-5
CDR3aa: CASGGEGSGETQYF
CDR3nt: TGTGCCAGCGGAGGAGAAGGTTCAGGAGAGACCCAGTACTTC

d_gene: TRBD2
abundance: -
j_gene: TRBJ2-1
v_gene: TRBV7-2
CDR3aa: CASSLGAGVREQFF
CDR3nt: TGTGCCAGCAGCTTAGGGGCGGGAGTCAGGGAGCAGTTCTTC

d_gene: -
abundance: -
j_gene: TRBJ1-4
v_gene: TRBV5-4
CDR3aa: CASSLVGEKLFF
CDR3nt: TGTGCCAGCAGCTTGGTTGGCGAAAAACTGTTTTTT

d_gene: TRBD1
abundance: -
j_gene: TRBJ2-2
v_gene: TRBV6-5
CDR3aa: CASSWTGTGELFF
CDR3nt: TGTGCCAGCAGCTGGACAGGGACCGGGGAGCTGTTTTTT

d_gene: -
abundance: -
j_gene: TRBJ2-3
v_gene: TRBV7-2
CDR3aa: CASSFSRVEDTQYF
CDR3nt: TGTGCCAGCAGCTTTTCGAGGGTTGAAGATACGCAGTATTTT

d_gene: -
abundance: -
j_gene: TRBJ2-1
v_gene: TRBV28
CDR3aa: CASSLAQGSEQFF
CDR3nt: TGTGCCAGCAGTTTGGCTCAGGGGTCTGAGCAGTTCTTC